These 15 T cell receptor beta chains share one sample of origin, sequenced in a study of blood T cell repertoires in COVID-19. TCRdb keeps only in-frame clones here, not all; method: immunoSEQ multiplex PCR. The table has 220,000 or so clones, about 78% seen once. Sequenced sample: peripheral blood. The source is a woman in her seventies with acute or convalescent COVID-19.

The chain combines TRBV7-9 with TRBJ2-5; 8 nucleotides match TRBD2. Trimming removed 5 bases from V and 5 bases from J; junction bases left unmatched: 16. The CDR3 is 17 amino acids. CDR1 and CDR2 (germline): SEHNR, FQNEAQ (reference sequence). CDR3 coding DNA: TGTGCCAGCAGCCGTCTGACTAGCGACATGTCGCGGGAGACCCAGTACTTC. Translated: CASSRLTSDMSRETQYF.

A few counts support this clone. The CDR3 DNA follows: TGTGCCAGCCCTACCCCTAGTGAAAACAATCAGCCCCAGCATTTT. This gives the protein CASPTPSENNQPQHF. The chain carries TRBV27 and TRBJ1-5; no clear D gene. Between the trimmed V and J ends, which lost 8 bases and 3 bases, there was a span of 17 bases. CDR1 and CDR2 from the germline V gene are MNHEY and SMNVEV (reference sequence). There are 15 residues in the CDR3.

The chain employs TRBV12-3 or TRBV12-4 and TRBJ2-7; D is perhaps TRBD1 (5 bases). Trimming left V 2 bases short and J 7 bases short, with 12 bases between. The CDR3 covers 13 residues. CDR3 nucleotides: TGTGCCAGCAGTTTATTGCAACCAGGGGAGCAGTACTTC. It is translated as CASSLLQPGEQYF.

The rearrangement uses TRBV4-1 and TRBJ2-1; D might be TRBD1 (7 bases). The CDR3 runs 18 residues. V lost 1 base and J lost 5, with 21 bases in between. The V gene's germline CDR1 is MGHRA and CDR2 YSYEKL. The CDR3, as DNA: TGCGCCAGCAGCCAAGGAACCGGGACAGCGGGTCCCAACAATGAGCAGTTCTTC. The encoded protein is CASSQGTGTAGPNNEQFF.

This CDR3 reads CASSTTGSSGNTIYF. DNA of the CDR3: TGTGCCAGTAGTACGACAGGAAGCTCTGGAAACACCATATATTTT. This rearrangement joins TRBV19 to TRBJ1-3, with D possibly TRBD1 on 6 matching bases. This CDR3 has 15 residues. Per germline, CDR1 LNHDA and CDR2 SQIVND (reference sequence). Trimming stripped 4 bases from V and 0 bases from J, with 10 bases between.

This chain connects TRBV9 to TRBJ1-2; the D gene is possibly TRBD1 (5 bases). CDR3 length: 14 amino acids. Trimming shortened V by 4 bases and J by 7 bases, and 17 bases separated the two germline ends. Per the germline V gene, CDR1 is SGDLS and CDR2 is YYNGEE. The CDR3 loop reads CASSLNQGGPGYTF. The CDR3 DNA reads as TGTGCCAGCAGCCTAAATCAGGGTGGCCCTGGCTACACCTTC.

The chain recombines TRBV24-1 with TRBJ2-3, with TRBD2 matching over 8 bases. The V gene end was trimmed by 5 bases and the J gene end by 3 bases; junction bases not matched to a gene: 6. The CDR3 totals 15 residues. The germline V gene encodes CDR1 KGHDR and CDR2 SFDVKD. DNA of the CDR3: TGTGCCACCAGTGCCGGGAGGGCCAAGACAGATACGCAGTATTTT. Its protein product is CATSAGRAKTDTQYF.

The chain carries TRBV7-9 and TRBJ1-3; no reliable D call. CDR1 and CDR2 (germline): SEHNR, FQNEAQ (reference sequence). Trimming removed 1 base from V and 3 bases from J, with 10 bases in between. The CDR3 spans 15 residues. CDR3 protein: CASSLDLTGGNTIYF. CDR3 nucleotides: TGTGCCAGCAGCTTAGACCTCACGGGTGGAAACACCATATATTTT.

Here the CDR3 reads CASSGQGPNTDTQYF. Here the CDR3 DNA reads TGTGCCAGCAGCGGACAGGGGCCAAACACAGATACGCAGTATTTT. The rearrangement uses TRBV9 and TRBJ2-3; TRBD1 matches at 8 bases. Germline CDR1 is SGDLS and CDR2 is YYNGEE. The CDR3 length is 15 residues. V shed 3 bases, J shed 2 bases, and the junction held 5 bases outside the gene matches.

As for this clone: One end of the junction is discordant with germline, which a read error may explain. This sample also contains other DNA sequences that code for the same CDR3. The V call is TRBV2, the J call TRBJ2-2; 10 nucleotides align to TRBD2. This CDR3 is built from 14 residues. CDR1 is SNHLY, CDR2 FYNNEI, per germline. The CDR3 region is CASRLLAGTGELFF. In DNA form, the CDR3 reads TGCGCCAGCAGGCTACTAGCGGGAACCGGGGAGCTGTTTTTT.

CDR3 DNA sequence: TGTGCCATCACCTCCGGGACAGCATATGGCTACACCTTC. It codes for CAITSGTAYGYTF. V and J are TRBV10-3 and TRBJ1-2; 7 bases are a match to TRBD1. The CDR3 is 13 residues long. The germline V gene has CDR1 ENHRY and CDR2 SYGVKD. The ends lost 7 bases at V and 5 bases at J; junction bases unmatched: 7.

The chain couples TRBV25-1 to TRBJ1-5, with 8 bases identical to TRBD1. The V gene end was trimmed by 2 bases and the J gene end by 5 bases; junction bases not matched to a gene: 14. CDR3 length: 18 residues. Germline V gene data show CDR1 as MGHDK and CDR2 as SYGVNS. The CDR3 loop is CASSEMEGVGGQDQPQHF. In nucleotides, the CDR3 is TGTGCCAGCAGTGAAATGGAGGGGGTAGGGGGACAGGATCAGCCCCAGCATTTT. The complete variable domain, with remaining parts taken from reference TRBV25-1 and TRBJ1-5, reads EADIYQTPRYLVIGTGKKITLECSQTMGHDKMYWYQQDPGMELHLIHYSYGVNSTEKGDLSSESTVSRIRTEHFPLTLESARPSHTSQYLCASSEMEGVGGQDQPQHFGDGTRLSIL.

The chain combines TRBV2 with TRBJ1-5; perhaps TRBD1 as D (5 bases). Per germline, CDR1 SNHLY and CDR2 FYNNEI. The CDR3 extends over 13 amino acids. V was pared by 3 bases and J by 3 bases, with 6 bases between. Here the CDR3 reads CASSDRVNQPQHF. CDR3 nucleotide sequence: TGTGCCAGCAGTGACAGGGTCAATCAGCCCCAGCATTTT.

The chain is built from TRBV29-1 and TRBJ1-6; D gene ambiguous. From germline, CDR1 is SQVTM and CDR2 ANQGSEA. V was cut by 3 bases and J by 1 base, with 16 bases left in between. This CDR3 has 17 residues. CDR3 coding DNA: TGCAGCGTTGATCTTACCCAGGTTTGGTCCTATAATTCACCCCTCCACTTT. The encoded protein is CSVDLTQVWSYNSPLHF.

This clone is a singleton in its sample. In nucleotides, the CDR3 is TGTGCCAGCAGCTGGAGGGTCGGGTTCGGGTATAGGCGCAATCAGCCCCAGCATTTT. It specifies CASSWRVGFGYRRNQPQHF. The rearrangement uses TRBV5-6 and TRBJ1-5; D remains ambiguous. Germline loops: CDR1 SGHDT, CDR2 YYEEEE. Between the trimmed V and J ends, which lost 3 bases and 2 bases, there was a span of 24 bases. The CDR3 length is 19 residues. Full variable domain (remainder filled in from reference TRBV5-6 and TRBJ1-5): DAGVTQSPTHLIKTRGQQVTLRCSPKSGHDTVSWYQQALGQGPQFIFQYYEEEERQRGNFPDRFSGHQFPNYSSELNVNALLLGDSALYLCASSWRVGFGYRRNQPQHFGDGTRLSIL.